This TCR beta chain was profiled in a study of molecular identifiers for immune sequencing clone quantification. Regarding the study as a whole: Shared barcodes on identical TCR molecules could underestimate the sizes of highly expanded clones. Detection of one spiked Jurkat cell's TCR RNA reportedly worked in 750,000 to 1,000,000 naive cells.

When naive CD8 T cells were sorted, they were gated as CD8+CD4-CCR7+CD45RA+. Germline assignment: CDR1 MNHEY and CDR2 SVGEGT. Trimming removed 5 bases at V and 2 bases at J, with 17 bases between. CDR3 length equals 16 residues. A remark on this clonotype: Antigen specificity is unknown. This may be a read error: a much more frequent sequence differs by one nucleotide.

Listed TCR primers, together with previously described methods, were used for the bulk TCR libraries. TCRdb re-derived calls from the PCR reads in MiXCR, one entry per CDR3 protein. The repertoire holds around 480,000 distinct CDR3 sequences, over 20% seen once, with under 0.85% in the top ten. The receptor was derived from a human donor in good health. Some libraries in this study had Jurkat cell RNA spiked in. This chain uses TRBV6-2 or TRBV6-3 with TRBJ2-3; tentatively, D is TRBD2 (6 bases). The specimen sequenced was naive CD8+ T cells from blood, with Jurkat cell RNA spiked in. Subset specified: FACS-sorted CD8+CD4-CCR7+CD45RA+ naive T cells. The CDR3 nucleotides are TGTGCCAGCAGTCTGAGCGCGGGACTTTTCACAGATACGCAGTATTTT. This sequence encodes CASSLSAGLFTDTQYF.